The next 32 T cell receptor beta chains were all read from a single sample in a study of shared clonotypes between healthy human individuals. Profiled with immunoSEQ multiplex PCR; TCRdb holds only in-frame clones, not every one. This table holds some 2,400,000 clones, roughly 95% found once. Sequencing used naive CD4+ T cells sorted from blood. The sample's subset: CD45RA+ positively selected. Receptors originate from a man younger than 35 in good health.

This clone appeared once. Other DNA sequences in this sample translate to the same CDR3. This chain connects TRBV5-1 to TRBJ2-6, with D possibly being TRBD1 (6 bases). The CDR3 contains 14 residues. Deletions cut 4 bases from V and 4 bases from J, with 9 bases between. Germline CDR1 is SGHRS and CDR2 is YFSETQ. The CDR3 sequence: CASSQGSGANVLTF. As DNA, the CDR3 is TGCGCCAGCAGCCAGGGGTCAGGGGCCAACGTCCTGACTTTC.

The V gene is TRBV5-4, the J gene TRBJ1-1; no clear D. This CDR3 contains 15 residues. V gave up 6 bases and J gave up 1 base, with 16 bases separating them. Per germline, CDR1 SGHNT and CDR2 YYREEE (reference sequence). As DNA, the CDR3 is TGTGCCAGCAACGAAAGAAGGGATAGGAACACTGAAGCTTTCTTT. Its translation: CASNERRDRNTEAFF.

The V and J genes are TRBV5-1 and TRBJ1-5; D is unclear. This CDR3 has 13 amino acids. Germline V lookup: CDR1 SGHRS, CDR2 YFSETQ. V was clipped by 3 bases and J by 6 bases, with 10 bases between them. The CDR3 DNA follows: TGCGCCAGCAGCTACAGTCCCGGTCAGCCCCAGCATTTT. It codes for CASSYSPGQPQHF. The full variable domain, rest sourced from reference TRBV5-1 and TRBJ1-5, is KAGVTQTPRYLIKTRGQQVTLSCSPISGHRSVSWYQQTPGQGLQFLFEYFSETQRNKGNFPGRFSGRQFSNSRSEMNVSTLELGDSALYLCASSYSPGQPQHFGDGTRLSIL.

V is TRBV2 and J is TRBJ1-1; TRBD1 agrees at 7 bases. The V gene's germline CDR1 is SNHLY and CDR2 FYNNEI. V dropped 6 bases and J dropped 4; count of bases not matched to a gene: 14. The CDR3 covers 16 residues. The CDR3 here is CASSPRDRDTGTEAFF. In DNA, the CDR3 is TGTGCCAGCAGCCCAAGGGACAGAGACACGGGCACTGAAGCTTTCTTT.

This clone was picked up one time. The chain has TRBV7-9 and TRBJ2-3; the D is unclear. The CDR3 contains 11 residues. Germline loops: CDR1 SEHNR, CDR2 FQNEAQ (reference sequence). V was trimmed by 7 bases and J by 6 bases, leaving 8 bases between them. The CDR3 protein is CASTPVDTQYF. In DNA form, the CDR3 reads TGTGCCAGCACCCCAGTGGATACGCAGTATTTT.

V usage is TRBV5-6 and J usage is TRBJ2-7; D possibly corresponds to TRBD1 (5 bases). The CDR3 extends over 13 amino acids. V gave up 0 bases and J gave up 5 bases, with 9 bases separating them. Germline CDR1 SGHDT, CDR2 YYEEEE. CDR3 protein: CASSLARANEQYF. As DNA, the CDR3 is TGTGCCAGCAGCTTGGCCAGGGCGAACGAGCAGTACTTC.

V gene TRBV5-1 combines with J gene TRBJ1-4; 7 bases align to TRBD1. CDR1 is SGHRS and CDR2 is YFSETQ in the germline V gene. The CDR3 is 16 amino acids. Trimming cost V 4 bases and J 0 bases; bases outside gene matches: 6. The chain's CDR3 is CASSPDRPSTNEKLFF. The CDR3 DNA is TGCGCCAGCAGCCCGGACAGGCCCTCAACTAATGAAAAACTGTTTTTT. The full variable domain, completed using reference TRBV5-1 and TRBJ1-4, is KAGVTQTPRYLIKTRGQQVTLSCSPISGHRSVSWYQQTPGQGLQFLFEYFSETQRNKGNFPGRFSGRQFSNSRSEMNVSTLELGDSALYLCASSPDRPSTNEKLFFGSGTQLSVL.

The rearrangement links TRBV7-8 to TRBJ1-1; maybe TRBD1 (5 bases). CDR3 size: 13 residues. Germline V lookup: CDR1 SGHVS, CDR2 FQNEAQ. With 2 bases removed from V and 7 bases from J, the gap between germline ends came to 11 bases. The CDR3 reads CASSLSTGGEAFF. DNA for the CDR3: TGTGCCAGCAGCTTATCGACGGGGGGTGAAGCTTTCTTT.

This clone was detected only once. The rearrangement uses TRBV7-2 and TRBJ2-7, with D maybe TRBD2 (5 bases). The germline V gene encodes CDR1 SGHTA and CDR2 FQGNSA. The CDR3 extends over 15 amino acids. Trimming stripped 0 bases from V and 0 bases from J, with 9 bases between. The CDR3 reads CASSLARVLSYEQYF. The CDR3 nucleotides read TGTGCCAGCAGCTTAGCGCGGGTCCTCTCCTACGAGCAGTACTTC.

The CDR3 protein is CASSTRGDEKLFF. The CDR3 coding sequence is TGTGCCAGCAGTACAAGGGGAGATGAAAAACTGTTTTTT. The chain joins TRBV27 to TRBJ1-4, with D tentatively TRBD1 (5 bases). Germline V gene data show CDR1 as MNHEY and CDR2 as SMNVEV (reference sequence). V gave up 5 bases and J gave up 6 bases, with 10 bases separating them. This CDR3 has 13 residues.

J is TRBJ2-2 and V is TRBV30; 7 positions match TRBD2. Germline V gives CDR1 GTSNPN, CDR2 SVGIG (reference sequence). V shed 3 bases and J 9 bases; nucleotides not matched to a gene: 16. The CDR3 has 16 residues. The CDR3 here is CAWSLSGTTSRRELFF. The DNA of the CDR3 is TGTGCCTGGAGCTTATCCGGAACGACTAGCCGGAGGGAGCTGTTTTTT.

The V and J genes are TRBV7-3 and TRBJ2-2, with 8 bases lining up with TRBD2. Germline values: CDR1 SGHTA, CDR2 FQGTGA. The CDR3 has 15 amino acids. V lost 2 bases to trimming and J lost 7 bases; unmatched junction nucleotides: 6. CDR3 protein: CASSLVAGLGGELFF. The CDR3 coding sequence is TGTGCCAGCAGCTTAGTAGCGGGACTAGGCGGGGAGCTGTTTTTT.

The CDR3 nucleotides read TGTGCCAGCAGCTTAGTCGGAGGCGATGGCTACACCTTC. Residues: CASSLVGGDGYTF. This chain joins TRBV7-2 and TRBJ1-2; no clear D gene. Trimming stripped 1 base from V and 6 bases from J, with 9 bases between. The CDR3 runs to 13 residues. CDR1 and CDR2 (germline): SGHTA, FQGNSA.

In regard to this clone: At the DNA level, this CDR3 is encoded by other sequences in the same sample as well. This chain links TRBV28 with TRBJ1-2; 8 bases line up with TRBD1. V shed 6 bases and J 2 bases; nucleotides not matched to a gene: 5. This CDR3 is 14 amino acids long. Germline CDR1 and CDR2: MDHEN and SYDVKM. CDR3 bases: TGTGCCAGCAGAAGACAGGGGATAAACTATGGCTACACCTTC. Encoded protein: CASRRQGINYGYTF.

The V and J genes are TRBV25-1 and TRBJ2-7; 9 nucleotides match TRBD1. The CDR3 extends over 15 amino acids. In germline, CDR1 is MGHDK, CDR2 SYGVNS. After removal of 4 bases from V and 3 bases from J, the junction contained 7 bases not matched to a gene. Written as DNA, the CDR3 is TGTGCCAGCAGTGTTTTGGGACAGGGTAACTACGAGCAGTACTTC. Residues: CASSVLGQGNYEQYF.

This chain connects TRBV9 to TRBJ1-2; the match to TRBD1 covers 8 bases. V shed 0 bases, J shed 7 bases, and the junction held 2 bases outside the gene matches. Germline lookup yields CDR1 SGDLS and CDR2 YYNGEE. The CDR3 consists of 13 residues. CDR3 coding DNA: TGTGCCAGCAGCGTAGAACAGGGGGGTGGCTACACCTTC. Protein: CASSVEQGGGYTF. Supplemented by reference TRBV9 and TRBJ1-2, the full variable domain reads DSGVTQTPKHLITATGQRVTLRCSPRSGDLSVYWYQQSLDQGLQFLIQYYNGEERAKGNILERFSAQQFPDLHSELNLSSLELGDSALYFCASSVEQGGGYTFGSGTRLTVV.

This clone was seen a single time. The chain recombines TRBV2 with TRBJ2-6; TRBD1 might be the D (6 bases). This CDR3 contains 15 residues. Germline V CDR1 and CDR2: SNHLY, FYNNEI. Trimming left V 6 bases short and J 0 bases short, with 9 bases between. This CDR3 is CASRTGLSGANVLTF. CDR3 coding DNA: TGTGCCAGCAGGACAGGCCTCTCTGGGGCCAACGTCCTGACTTTC. Filled out from reference TRBV2 and TRBJ2-6, the complete variable domain reads EPEVTQTPSHQVTQMGQEVILRCVPISNHLYFYWYRQILGQKVEFLVSFYNNEISEKSEIFDDQFSVERPDGSNFTLKIRSTKLEDSAMYFCASRTGLSGANVLTFGAGSRLTVL.

The chain is built from TRBV30 and TRBJ1-2; D not certain. The CDR3 sequence is 10 residues long. The germline CDR1 and CDR2 sequences are GTSNPN and SVGIG (reference sequence). Trimming took 7 bases from V and 5 from J, leaving 8 bases between them. The CDR3, as DNA: TGTGCCTTCCGACTTTATGGCTACACCTTC. Translation: CAFRLYGYTF.

V is TRBV6-1 and J is TRBJ2-3, with 10 bases aligning to TRBD2. CDR3 length equals 14 residues. J was trimmed by 4 bases and V by 5 bases; bases with no gene match: 3. Germline V CDR1 and CDR2: MNHNS, SASEGT. The CDR3 spells CASSSGGAPDTQYF. The CDR3 DNA sequence: TGTGCCAGCAGTAGCGGGGGGGCCCCAGATACGCAGTATTTT.

CDR3 sequence: CATRAGTNYGYTF. CDR3 in DNA: TGTGCCACTCGAGCCGGGACCAACTATGGCTACACCTTC. The chain uses TRBV6-5 and TRBJ1-2; TRBD1 might be the D (5 bases). This CDR3 spans 13 amino acids. Trimming cost V 10 bases and J 2 bases, with 14 bases left between them. Germline CDR1 is MNHEY and CDR2 is SVGAGI.

The chain joins TRBV4-1 to TRBJ1-1; D is undetermined. The CDR3 has 15 amino acids. V gave up 4 bases and J gave up 0 bases, with 12 bases separating them. From germline, CDR1 is MGHRA and CDR2 YSYEKL. CDR3 DNA: TGCGCCAGCAGCCCTACCCGGAGGTTGAACACTGAAGCTTTCTTT. As protein: CASSPTRRLNTEAFF.

This clone appeared once. The chain uses TRBV2 and TRBJ2-3; D is undetermined. The germline gives CDR1 SNHLY, CDR2 FYNNEI. This CDR3 is 13 amino acids long. Deletions cut 6 bases from V and 8 bases from J, with 15 bases between. The DNA of the CDR3 is TGTGCCAGCAGAGAATATGATGTCGGTACGCAGTATTTT. Amino acid sequence: CASREYDVGTQYF.

The rearrangement uses TRBV5-4 and TRBJ2-7; D may correspond to TRBD1 or TRBD2 (6 bases each). V was clipped by 0 bases and J by 4 bases, with 17 bases between them. There are 16 residues in the CDR3. Per the germline V gene, CDR1 is SGHNT and CDR2 is YYREEE (reference sequence). CDR3 nucleotide sequence: TGTGCCAGCAGCTTGGCCCCGGGACTCCAGGGGTACGAGCAGTACTTC. Its protein is CASSLAPGLQGYEQYF. Looking up the rest from reference TRBV5-4 and TRBJ2-7 gives the full variable domain: ETGVTQSPTHLIKTRGQQVTLRCSSQSGHNTVSWYQQALGQGPQFIFQYYREEENGRGNFPPRFSGLQFPNYSSELNVNALELDDSALYLCASSLAPGLQGYEQYFGPGTRLTVT.

The gene calls are TRBV6-5 and TRBJ2-7, with D possibly TRBD1 on 6 matching bases. There are 14 residues in the CDR3. In germline, CDR1 is MNHEY, CDR2 SVGAGI. V lost 6 bases and J 3 bases, leaving 15 bases between the germline ends. The CDR3 nucleotides read TGTGCCAGCAGCCTGCCGGGACAAATCTACGAGCAGTACTTC. It yields the protein CASSLPGQIYEQYF.

This clone was seen only once. This sequence joins TRBV27 and TRBJ2-7, with 9 positions matching TRBD1. Germline V gene lookup returns CDR1 MNHEY and CDR2 SMNVEV (reference sequence). The CDR3 consists of 14 residues. V lost 6 bases, J lost 4 bases, and 7 bases stayed unmatched. The CDR3 here is CASSRTGVSYEQYF. CDR3 coding DNA: TGTGCCAGCAGCCGGACAGGGGTTAGTTACGAGCAGTACTTC.

The CDR3 coding sequence is TGTGCCAGCAGCTTGAGTGCCACAGGGGGCGCCGGAAGTACCGAGCAGTACTTC. It codes for CASSLSATGGAGSTEQYF. The chain recombines TRBV5-4 with TRBJ2-7, with 9 nucleotides matching TRBD1. CDR1 and CDR2 from the germline V gene are SGHNT and YYREEE (reference sequence). Trimming at V came to 1 base and at J to 6 bases, leaving 17 bases not matched to a gene. The CDR3 extends over 18 amino acids.

The chain has TRBV6-5 and TRBJ2-6; no clear D. From germline, CDR1 is MNHEY and CDR2 SVGAGI. Trimming cost V 1 base and J 0 bases, with 4 bases left between them. The CDR3 sequence is 15 residues long. The CDR3 is CASSYLSSGANVLTF. The CDR3 bases are TGTGCCAGCAGTTACTTGAGCTCTGGGGCCAACGTCCTGACTTTC.

The chain couples TRBV11-2 to TRBJ2-7; the D gene is possibly TRBD2 (6 bases). Germline values: CDR1 SGHAT, CDR2 FQNNGV. This CDR3 spans 15 amino acids. V shed 0 bases and J shed 1 base, with 10 bases lying between them. In nucleotides, the CDR3 is TGTGCCAGCAGCTTAGAACGGGAGCCGTCCTACGAGCAGTACTTC. This codes for CASSLEREPSYEQYF.

The gene calls are TRBV10-3 and TRBJ2-7; tentatively, D is TRBD1 (6 bases). The ends were cut back, 7 bases at V and 2 bases at J, with 12 bases in the middle. The CDR3 is 13 amino acids. Germline loops: CDR1 ENHRY, CDR2 SYGVKD. CDR3 nucleotides: TGTGCCATCACGAACAGGGATCCCTACGAGCAGTACTTC. This gives the protein CAITNRDPYEQYF.

J is TRBJ2-6 and V is TRBV11-2, with D possibly being TRBD1 or TRBD2 (5 bases each). Trimming pared 2 bases from V and 0 bases from J, leaving 14 bases between. Per germline, CDR1 SGHAT and CDR2 FQNNGV. This CDR3 is 18 amino acids long. The CDR3 DNA follows: TGTGCCAGCAGCTTAAAGGGACCGGCAGTCTCTGGGGCCAACGTCCTGACTTTC. Its translation: CASSLKGPAVSGANVLTF.

The chain has TRBV7-8 and TRBJ2-5; 7 bases match TRBD1. The CDR3 is made up of 15 amino acids. After removal of 5 bases from V and 5 bases from J, the junction contained 11 bases not matched to a gene. CDR1 is SGHVS, CDR2 FQNEAQ, per germline. CDR3 DNA: TGTGCCAGCAGCGTACTAGACAGGGTAGGGGAGACCCAGTACTTC. It encodes CASSVLDRVGETQYF.

V gene TRBV5-1 combines with J gene TRBJ2-3; 8 bases are a match to TRBD2. Germline CDR1 is SGHRS and CDR2 is YFSETQ. The J segment lost 1 base and the V segment lost 1 base, leaving 8 bases of the junction unmatched. The CDR3 consists of 17 residues. CDR3 DNA: TGCGCCAGCAGCTTGAAAAGGCTTAGCGGGGGCACAGATACGCAGTATTTT. Protein: CASSLKRLSGGTDTQYF.